Described below is a single T cell receptor (beta chain) sequence and its context. The data derive from a study of T cell changes during pregnancy in multiple sclerosis. The data were produced by immunoSEQ multiplex PCR, yet TCRdb's version contains in-frame clones alone and is incomplete. The data show about 44,000 clones, with over 85% seen just once and 0.67% held by the top ten. This CDR3 contains 20 residues. V gave up 6 bases and J gave up 1 base; unmatched junction bases: 21. Germline V gene sequence: CDR1 MDHEN, CDR2 SYDVKM. This sequence originates from a female donor with multiple sclerosis, enrolled in a pregnancy study. The J gene is TRBJ1-2, the V gene TRBV28, with 9 bases lining up with TRBD1. Sequenced material: CD4+ T cells from peripheral blood mononuclear cells, taken in the first trimester of pregnancy. This chain's CDR3 is CASRGRVGGQGNNLNYGYTF. The CDR3 bases are TGTGCCAGCAGAGGCCGGGTGGGTGGACAGGGGAACAACCTTAACTATGGCTACACCTTC.